The present entry profiles one T cell receptor (beta chain) with its context. The sample belongs to a study of blood T cell repertoires in COVID-19. Looking at the study overall: Collection of acute and convalescent COVID-19 samples took place in the United States, Italy and Spain. PBMCs, B-cell-depleted T cells, or T cells provided the cDNA or gDNA that made up the material.

V lost 7 bases, J lost 5 bases, and 13 bases lay in between. This CDR3 comprises 12 residues. Germline V lookup: CDR1 SGHNT, CDR2 YYREEE (reference sequence). This table comes from immunoSEQ multiplex PCR, and its TCRdb copy is limited to in-frame clones, with some not included. The sample consists of hundreds of thousands of clones, about four fifths of them appearing once. This chain joins TRBV5-4 and TRBJ2-7, with TRBD2 as a possible D gene (5 bases). The sequenced sample consisted of peripheral blood. The receptor was derived from a man older than 75 with acute or convalescent COVID-19. The CDR3 loop is CASAGKNHEQYF. In nucleotides, the CDR3 is TGTGCCAGCGCCGGGAAGAACCACGAGCAGTACTTC.